This entry concerns a single TCR beta chain. Its antigen has not been determined. Base quality data are lacking; no much larger clone is found one base away. Participants were included only if at least one PBMC sample before ART initiation and at least two post-ART samples were available. Every participant with HIV received treatment in the United States of America. Before DNA extraction, cryopreserved samples containing roughly 0.9-11 million PBMC were thawed and washed. At the time of the earliest PBMC sample for each participant with HIV, ages ranged from about 23 to 60 years. PBMC samples from each participant spanned 1-4 timepoints before ART initiation and 2-8 timepoints after ART initiation, with a median of 7 samples. Serial HIV viral load, CD4+ T-cell count, ART history and demographic data were obtained for every participant. Genomic DNA was extracted from unsorted PBMC with a Qiagen kit on a QIAcube, with processing performed in batches of 12 samples.

The sample originates from a study of long-term antiretroviral therapy in people with HIV (dated by TCRdb to the early 2020s). Regarding the research as a whole: The earliest samples were collected about a decade before the 2015 WHO recommendation for immediate ART, when ART was typically delayed until CD4 counts fell. About 40% of the 30 participants with HIV were female. The cohort contributed over 150 cryopreserved PBMC samples from fewer than 35 adults with confirmed HIV infection, collected serially over a mean of approximately six years (range 1-12). Test extractions of a monoclonal T-cell line alongside approximately 34 polyclonal samples showed no cross-contamination during QIAcube processing. A retrospective serial study tested whether ART initiation and durable HIV suppression were associated with changes in peripheral blood TRB repertoire composition and diversity.

The immunoSEQ hsTCRB v3.0 assay was used at survey level resolution to sequence the TRB variable region. TRB sequencing targeted a depth of roughly 35,000-55,000 T-cell genomes per sample. TRB libraries were pooled and sequenced on an Illumina MiSeq using a v3 150-cycle kit. The paper's processing steps were these. Analysis of repertoires was carried out in R inside a reproducible Nextflow workflow spanning QC, data transformation and analysis. Custom analyses were implemented in LymphoSeq2, an R package for AIRR-Seq data exploration. A handful of samples that produced fewer than 5000 total TRB sequences were removed, so 200 or so HIV repertoires were analyzed. Among the roughly 190 retained HIV repertoires, 55 to 65 were collected before ART initiation and approximately 130 after ART initiation. Each repertoire was downsampled to 5000 TRB nucleotide sequences, and summary statistics were averaged across 100 downsampling iterations. TRB sequences were retained for analysis only if CDR3 regions of at least seven amino acids were present. Diversity was measured with a Shannon entropy-derived clonality score and the Gini coefficient. In the repertoire networks, any two of the top 5000 CDR3 amino acid sequences were connected whenever the two sequences differed by an edit distance of one. GLIPH2 predicted antigen specificity groups and MHC restriction for TRB CDR3 amino acid sequences. CDR3 amino acid sequences were matched against VDJdb and McPAS-TCR to flag known CMV, EBV, HIV or tissue antigen associations. Pre-ART, post-ART and control groups were compared with Wilcoxon signed-rank tests and Holm-Bonferroni correction. TCRdb stores this immuneACCESS table with in-frame sequences only. Part of the clones is absent; in the studies checked, under half of the shortfall reflects unresolved V genes, and no reason is known for the rest. V, J and clone size reflect that table, while D and trimming were determined from the DNA. Recorded for this sample are 25,000 to 35,000 clones; about 94% of them occurred a single time. Of the sample, about 2.6% is held by the ten largest clones.

The research as a whole found: Expanded TRB clones identified before ART initiation dominated the repertoire across all time points, though the dominance fluctuated and decreased in many PLHIV after ART. Inferences about post-ART repertoire changes were limited because no data were available on ART adherence, viral resistance or therapy changes. Samples dated from about 2004 to 2017, and the ART regimens used may be less effective than current ones. Owing to limited PBMC availability, only the TCR beta chain was sequenced, without alpha chain pairing. Unsorted PBMC were profiled instead of sorted CD4+ and CD8+ T cells because pre-ART samples had limited cell numbers. HIV repertoires had narrower CDR3 length ranges than controls, and the network structure suggested an antigen-experienced repertoire that shifted only slightly toward naive after ART. Starting ART was linked to a significant rise in TRB diversity, yet even with long-term ART the diversity remained significantly lower than in transplant donor controls.

The CDR3 starts with the cysteine, ends with the phenylalanine, and has 10 residues. The only DNA kept is the CDR3, 30 bases in frame from the first base. As encoded in the germline V gene, CDR1 is MNHNS while CDR2 is SASEGT. A distance of 8 bases separates the germline ends of V and J, which lose 7 bases and 10 bases respectively. This receptor chain uses TRBV6-1 and TRBJ2-1; the D gene remains uncertain. The clonotype originates from a man in his fifties with HIV. The source material was unsorted PBMCs, sampled approximately 7.4 years after starting antiretroviral therapy. At the DNA level, the sequence is TGTGCCAGCACTTCTGACGAGCAGTTCTTC. This sequence encodes CASTSDEQFF.